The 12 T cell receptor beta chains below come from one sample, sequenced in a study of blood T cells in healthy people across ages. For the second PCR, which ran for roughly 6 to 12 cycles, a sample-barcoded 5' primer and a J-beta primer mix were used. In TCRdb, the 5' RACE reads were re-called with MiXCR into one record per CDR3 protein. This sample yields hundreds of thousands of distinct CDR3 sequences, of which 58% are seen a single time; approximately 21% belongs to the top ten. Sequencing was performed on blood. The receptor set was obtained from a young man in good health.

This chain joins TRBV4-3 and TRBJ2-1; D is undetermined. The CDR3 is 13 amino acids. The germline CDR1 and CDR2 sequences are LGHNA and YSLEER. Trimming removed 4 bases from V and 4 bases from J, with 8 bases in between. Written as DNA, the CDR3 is TGCGCCAGCAGCCGAGAGTTATACAATGAGCAGTTCTTC. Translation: CASSRELYNEQFF.

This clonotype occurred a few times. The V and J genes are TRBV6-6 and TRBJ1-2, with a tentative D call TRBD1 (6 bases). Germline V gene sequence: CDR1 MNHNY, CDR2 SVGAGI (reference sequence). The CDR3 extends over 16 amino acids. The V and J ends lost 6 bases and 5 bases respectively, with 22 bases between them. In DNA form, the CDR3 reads TGTGCCAGCAGCGAATTCGGGGGGGGCCCTAGTTATGGCTACACCTTC. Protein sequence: CASSEFGGGPSYGYTF.

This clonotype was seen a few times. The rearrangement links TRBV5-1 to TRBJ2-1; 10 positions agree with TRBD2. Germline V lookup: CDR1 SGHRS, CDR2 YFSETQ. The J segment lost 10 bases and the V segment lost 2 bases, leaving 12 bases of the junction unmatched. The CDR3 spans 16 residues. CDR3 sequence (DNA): TGCGCCAGCAGCTTTCGATCTAGCGGGGGCCCTTACGAGCAGTTCTTC. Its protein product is CASSFRSSGGPYEQFF. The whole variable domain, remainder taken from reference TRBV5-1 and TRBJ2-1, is KAGVTQTPRYLIKTRGQQVTLSCSPISGHRSVSWYQQTPGQGLQFLFEYFSETQRNKGNFPGRFSGRQFSNSRSEMNVSTLELGDSALYLCASSFRSSGGPYEQFFGPGTRLTVL.

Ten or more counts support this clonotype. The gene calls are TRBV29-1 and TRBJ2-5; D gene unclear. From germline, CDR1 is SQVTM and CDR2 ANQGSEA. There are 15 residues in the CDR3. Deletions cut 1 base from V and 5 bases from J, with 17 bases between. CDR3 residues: CSVEVPGSARETQYF. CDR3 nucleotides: TGCAGCGTTGAAGTACCGGGCTCCGCGAGGGAGACCCAGTACTTC.

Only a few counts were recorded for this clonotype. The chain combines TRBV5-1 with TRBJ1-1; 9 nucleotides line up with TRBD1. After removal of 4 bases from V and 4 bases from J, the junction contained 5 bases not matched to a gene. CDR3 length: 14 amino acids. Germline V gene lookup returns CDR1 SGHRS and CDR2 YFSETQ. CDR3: CASSDGQGSTEAFF. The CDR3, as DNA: TGCGCCAGCAGCGACGGACAGGGGAGCACTGAAGCTTTCTTT.

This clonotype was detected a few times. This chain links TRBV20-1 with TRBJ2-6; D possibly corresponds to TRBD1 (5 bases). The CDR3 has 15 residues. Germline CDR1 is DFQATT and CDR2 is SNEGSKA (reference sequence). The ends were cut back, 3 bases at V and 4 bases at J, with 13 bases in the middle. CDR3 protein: CSASWGPSGANVLTF. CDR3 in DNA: TGCAGTGCTAGTTGGGGCCCCTCCGGGGCCAACGTCCTGACTTTC.

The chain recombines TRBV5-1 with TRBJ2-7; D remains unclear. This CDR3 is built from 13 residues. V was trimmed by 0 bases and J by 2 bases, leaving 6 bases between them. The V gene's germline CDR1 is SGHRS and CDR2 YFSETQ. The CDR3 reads CASSLGSTYEQYF. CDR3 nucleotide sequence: TGCGCCAGCAGCTTGGGCAGCACCTACGAGCAGTACTTC.

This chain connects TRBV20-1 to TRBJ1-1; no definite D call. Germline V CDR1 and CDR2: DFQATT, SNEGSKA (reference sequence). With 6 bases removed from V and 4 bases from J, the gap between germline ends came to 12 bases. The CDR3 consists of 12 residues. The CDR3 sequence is CSAKGVSTEAFF. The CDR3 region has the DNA TGCAGTGCAAAGGGCGTGAGCACTGAAGCTTTCTTT.

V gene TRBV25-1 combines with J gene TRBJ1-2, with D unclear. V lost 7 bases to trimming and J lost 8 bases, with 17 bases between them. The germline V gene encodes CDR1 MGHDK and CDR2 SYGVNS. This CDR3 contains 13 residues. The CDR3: CASTPNRASGYTF. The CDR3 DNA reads TGTGCCAGCACTCCGAATAGAGCAAGCGGCTACACCTTC.

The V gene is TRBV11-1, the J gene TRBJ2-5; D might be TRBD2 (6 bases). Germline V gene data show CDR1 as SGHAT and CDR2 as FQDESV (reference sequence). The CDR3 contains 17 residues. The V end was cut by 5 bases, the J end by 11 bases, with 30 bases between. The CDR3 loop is CASSLLPRDFLPGEQYF. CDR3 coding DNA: TGTGCCAGCAGCCTACTCCCCCGGGACTTCCTCCCTGGGGAGCAGTACTTC.

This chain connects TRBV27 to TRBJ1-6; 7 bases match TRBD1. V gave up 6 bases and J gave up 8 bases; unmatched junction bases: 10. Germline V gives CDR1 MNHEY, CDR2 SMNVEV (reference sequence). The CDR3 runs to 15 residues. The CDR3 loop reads CASSVTGEAYSPLHF. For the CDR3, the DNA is TGTGCCAGCAGCGTTACAGGGGAGGCATATTCACCCCTCCACTTT.

The CDR3 sequence is CSARRGLRIDEQYF. The CDR3 DNA reads TGCAGTGCTAGACGGGGACTCCGAATCGACGAGCAGTACTTC. The rearrangement links TRBV20-1 to TRBJ2-7, with D possibly matching TRBD2 (6 bases). V lost 2 bases, J lost 5 bases, and 16 bases lay in between. CDR3 length equals 14 residues. Germline CDR1 DFQATT, CDR2 SNEGSKA (reference sequence).